These 14 T cell receptor beta chains share one sample of origin, sequenced in a study of a mutant IDH1 vaccine in newly diagnosed glioma. Time point defined: week 47, end of study. Vaccination used 300 ug of mutant IDH1 20-mer peptide per dose, with topical imiquimod. Using immunoSEQ multiplex PCR, the repertoire was profiled, and TCRdb retains in-frame clones only, with some absent. The table includes approximately 50,000 clones, approximately 76% detected once. For these receptors, no antigen is known. This specimen consisted of PBMCs, obtained from a glioma patient whose treatment included an IDH1 peptide vaccine. The receptor set was obtained from a woman between 35 and 50 years old with glioma. Some clones in this sample may be carry-over from other donors' samples.

The V call is TRBV9, the J call TRBJ2-2, with 8 nucleotides matching TRBD2. Unmatched junction bases numbered 8, after V lost 4 bases and J lost 6 bases. This CDR3 has 15 residues. Germline values: CDR1 SGDLS, CDR2 YYNGEE. CDR3 in amino acids: CASSSRGGFAGELFF. The CDR3 region has the DNA TGTGCCAGCAGCTCTCGGGGGGGGTTTGCCGGGGAGCTGTTTTTT.

This clone has just one count. The chain has TRBV1 and TRBJ2-3; TRBD2 was called by the table and not checked on the DNA. TRBV1 is listed as a pseudogene. The CDR3 is 16 amino acids. The CDR3 loop is CTSSQGWRGSTDTQYF. CDR3 bases: TGCACCAGCAGCCAAGGATGGCGGGGAAGCACAGATACGCAGTATTTT.

The chain has TRBV10-3 and TRBJ1-5, with D perhaps matching TRBD1 (5 bases). This CDR3 has 15 amino acids. Germline V gene sequence: CDR1 ENHRY, CDR2 SYGVKD. Trimming cost V 2 bases and J 5 bases, with 13 bases left between them. In nucleotides, the CDR3 is TGTGCCATCAGTGAGAGACGGGGCCCTGATCAGCCCCAGCATTTT. Protein sequence: CAISERRGPDQPQHF.

Details on this clone: At one of its ends the junction is not consistent with the germline gene, which may arise from a read error. The chain joins TRBV19 to TRBJ2-2; 8 nucleotides agree with TRBD2. The germline V gene encodes CDR1 LNHDA and CDR2 SQIVND (reference sequence). The CDR3 sequence is 16 residues long. CDR3 sequence (DNA): TGTGCCAGTAGTATGAAGGCGGGAGGAGCCACCGGGGAGCTGTTTTTC. Its translation is CASSMKAGGATGELFF.

This chain connects TRBV6-5 to TRBJ1-1; D is unclear. This CDR3 spans 12 amino acids. The germline V gene encodes CDR1 MNHEY and CDR2 SVGAGI. The germline V and J ends were trimmed by 6 bases and 2 bases, with 7 bases remaining between them. CDR3: CASRLSNTEAFF. CDR3 nucleotide sequence: TGTGCCAGCAGACTCTCCAACACTGAAGCTTTCTTT.

The V and J genes are TRBV19 and TRBJ1-5, with TRBD1 identical over 12 bases. The germline CDR1 and CDR2 sequences are LNHDA and SQIVND (reference sequence). V shed 6 bases and J 0 bases; nucleotides not matched to a gene: 9. The CDR3 totals 18 residues. For the CDR3, the DNA is TGTGCCAGTAGGAGGGACAGGGGGCGCGGGTATAGCAATCAGCCCCAGCATTTT. Protein sequence: CASRRDRGRGYSNQPQHF.

The chain has TRBV10-2 and TRBJ1-4; the match to TRBD1 covers 10 bases. Trimming cost V 6 bases and J 4 bases; bases outside gene matches: 11. The CDR3 has 17 residues. From germline, CDR1 is WSHSY and CDR2 SAAADI. The DNA for the CDR3 is TGCGCCAGCAGGCCCGGGACAGGGGCGTTGATTAATGAAAAACTGTTTTTT. Translation gives CASRPGTGALINEKLFF.

V gene TRBV11-2 combines with J gene TRBJ1-2, with 11 bases fitting TRBD1. The CDR3 has 16 amino acids. The ends lost 2 bases at V and 4 bases at J; junction bases unmatched: 6. Germline assignment: CDR1 SGHAT and CDR2 FQNNGV. The CDR3 is CASSLLRGTGGYGYTF. CDR3 nucleotides: TGTGCCAGCAGCTTACTTCGCGGGACAGGGGGCTATGGCTACACCTTC.

V is TRBV2 and J is TRBJ2-7; 12 positions agree with TRBD1. V lost 6 bases, J lost 6 bases, and 6 bases stayed unmatched. CDR1 SNHLY and CDR2 FYNNEI come from the germline V gene. This CDR3 contains 14 residues. The CDR3 region has the DNA TGTGCCAGCAGGGGGGCGGGACAGGGGGCCGAGCAGTACTTC. Its translation: CASRGAGQGAEQYF.

The V gene is TRBV5-1, the J gene TRBJ2-5, with a possible D match to TRBD1 (5 bases). Germline-derived CDR1 and CDR2 are SGHRS and YFSETQ. The germline V and J ends were trimmed by 2 bases and 4 bases, with 9 bases remaining between them. This CDR3 is 13 amino acids long. The CDR3 region has the DNA TGCGCCAGCAGCTTCGGGCAGGGAGAGACCCAGTACTTC. It codes for CASSFGQGETQYF.

The gene calls are TRBV4-3 and TRBJ2-1, with 12 nucleotides matching TRBD2. The CDR3 spans 17 residues. After removal of 0 bases from V and 8 bases from J, the junction contained 8 bases not matched to a gene. CDR1 and CDR2 from the germline V gene are LGHNA and YSLEER. The CDR3 sequence: CASSQDPTSGGGYEQFF. The CDR3 nucleotides read TGCGCCAGCAGCCAAGACCCGACTAGCGGGGGCGGCTATGAGCAGTTCTTC.

This rearrangement joins TRBV2 to TRBJ1-1; the match to TRBD1 covers 8 bases. The CDR3 sequence is 13 residues long. CDR1 and CDR2 from the germline V gene are SNHLY and FYNNEI. V dropped 6 bases and J dropped 4; count of bases not matched to a gene: 4. CDR3 bases: TGTGCCAGCAGCGTGGGACAGGCCACTGAAGCTTTCTTT. As protein: CASSVGQATEAFF. The variable domain in full, with the rest retrieved from reference TRBV2 and TRBJ1-1, is EPEVTQTPSHQVTQMGQEVILRCVPISNHLYFYWYRQILGQKVEFLVSFYNNEISEKSEIFDDQFSVERPDGSNFTLKIRSTKLEDSAMYFCASSVGQATEAFFGQGTRLTVV.

The chain has TRBV5-1 and TRBJ2-2, with no clear D. Germline V CDR1 and CDR2: SGHRS, YFSETQ. The CDR3 spans 12 residues. Deletions cut 2 bases from V and 11 bases from J, with 10 bases between. The CDR3 DNA is TGCGCCAGCAGCTTCAGTGAGAGTGAGCTGTTTTTT. This gives the protein CASSFSESELFF.

The table lists this clone with a few counts. V is TRBV27 and J is TRBJ2-3, with a tentative D call TRBD2 (5 bases). The length of the CDR3 is 13 residues. The V and J ends lost 5 bases and 3 bases respectively, with 9 bases between them. The germline gives CDR1 MNHEY, CDR2 SMNVEV (reference sequence). The CDR3 protein is CASSTRPTDTQYF. The CDR3, as DNA: TGTGCCAGCAGTACTAGACCTACAGATACGCAGTATTTT.